These 20 T cell receptor beta chains were sequenced from one sample in a study of spatial heterogeneity in lung cancer (dated by TCRdb to about 2019). The time point label on this specimen signifies: sample taken at primary tumor resection. Libraries were made using 5' RACE. The sequencer listed for this sample is NextSeq 500. TCRdb passed the public sequencing reads through fastp at Q25 and MiXCR, retaining productive beta sequences. Entries that share a CDR3 protein sequence are merged under the most common genes and DNA. The sample includes about 410 distinct CDR3 sequences, with roughly 17% observed a single time. Approximately 24% of the sample is in the top ten clones. The sample here was normal lung tissue next to the tumor, taken at surgery. The receptors stem from a female donor with early-stage non-small cell lung cancer.

This clonotype was counted ten times or more. The gene calls are TRBV6-6 and TRBJ2-3; 8 bases match TRBD2. The CDR3 runs to 12 residues. Germline V gene lookup returns CDR1 MNHNY and CDR2 SVGAGI (reference sequence). V lost 10 bases, J lost 6 bases, and 6 bases stayed unmatched. The CDR3 nucleotides are TGTGCCACTCGGGGGGGGGCCGATACGCAGTATTTT. Residues: CATRGGADTQYF.

By sample share, this clonotype is large. The V and J genes are TRBV7-2 and TRBJ1-1; TRBD1 might be the D (6 bases). V lost 1 base and J 6 bases, leaving 15 bases between the germline ends. Germline values: CDR1 SGHTA, CDR2 FQGNSA. This CDR3 is 15 amino acids long. The CDR3: CASSLGGPGAAEAFF. CDR3 bases: TGTGCCAGCAGCTTAGGAGGGCCGGGGGCAGCTGAAGCTTTCTTT.

This clonotype is large. The J gene is TRBJ2-1, the V gene TRBV20-1, with 9 nucleotides matching TRBD1. Germline trimming cut 2 bases from V and 7 bases from J; bases unmatched to any gene: 6. The V gene's germline CDR1 is DFQATT and CDR2 SNEGSKA (reference sequence). This CDR3 contains 14 residues. CDR3 sequence (DNA): TGCAGTGCTAGACAGGACAGGGGCGCAAATGAGCAGTTCTTC. It yields the protein CSARQDRGANEQFF.

Sample share makes this clonotype medium-sized. The chain has TRBV3-1 and TRBJ2-7; 10 nucleotides line up with TRBD2. This CDR3 comprises 15 residues. Germline V lookup: CDR1 LGHDT, CDR2 YNNKEL (reference sequence). V lost 1 base and J lost 5; bases outside the gene matches: 5. CDR3 nucleotide sequence: TGTGCCAGCAGCCAAGCTAGCGGGAGTTACCACGAGCAGTACTTC. This gives the protein CASSQASGSYHEQYF.

This clonotype is large in the sample. The gene calls are TRBV5-1 and TRBJ2-6; the D is unclear. The V end lost 3 bases, the J end lost 2 bases, and 9 bases lay between the germline ends. The CDR3 runs to 15 residues. CDR1 and CDR2 (germline): SGHRS, YFSETQ. The CDR3 reads CASSWGRTGANVLTF. The CDR3, as DNA: TGCGCCAGCAGCTGGGGTCGGACTGGGGCCAACGTCCTGACTTTC.

This clonotype ranks as large. The CDR3 is CASSISQGNEQFF. In DNA, the CDR3 is TGTGCCAGTAGTATTAGTCAGGGGAATGAGCAGTTCTTC. The gene calls are TRBV19 and TRBJ2-1; tentatively, D is TRBD1 (6 bases). Trimming cost V 3 bases and J 7 bases, with 10 bases left between them. The germline V gene has CDR1 LNHDA and CDR2 SQIVND (reference sequence). The CDR3 spans 13 residues.

This clonotype occurred once. The chain recombines TRBV6-5 with TRBJ1-6; 8 bases line up with TRBD1. CDR1 is MNHEY, CDR2 SVGAGI, per germline. V lost 8 bases, J lost 10 bases, and 10 bases stayed unmatched. The CDR3 totals 14 residues. The CDR3 nucleotides are TGTGCCAGCGGCCGGGGACAGGACGCCTCACCCCTCCACTTT. It is translated as CASGRGQDASPLHF.

By sample share, this clonotype is large. The rearrangement uses TRBV20-1 and TRBJ1-1; 7 bases map to TRBD1. This CDR3 is 13 amino acids long. CDR1 is DFQATT and CDR2 is SNEGSKA in the germline V gene (reference sequence). Trimming cost V 3 bases and J 0 bases; bases outside gene matches: 1. The CDR3 loop is CSASTGVNTEAFF. CDR3 bases: TGCAGTGCTAGCACAGGGGTGAACACTGAAGCTTTCTTT.

The chain is built from TRBV3-1 and TRBJ2-7, with 10 bases that match TRBD2. Germline trimming cut 4 bases from V and 0 bases from J; bases unmatched to any gene: 9. Germline CDR1 reads LGHDT; CDR2 reads YNNKEL (reference sequence). The CDR3 has 17 residues. The CDR3 DNA is TGTGCCAGCAGCCCCTCTAGCGGGAGAGTGAGCTCCTACGAGCAGTACTTC. Its protein product is CASSPSSGRVSSYEQYF.

Relative to its sample, this clonotype is large. The chain carries TRBV18 and TRBJ2-1, with 7 bases matching TRBD2. CDR1 KGHSH and CDR2 LQKENI come from the germline V gene. V shed 3 bases and J 8 bases; nucleotides not matched to a gene: 7. This CDR3 comprises 14 residues. The CDR3 region is CASSPRGGEDEQFF. The DNA of the CDR3 is TGTGCCAGCTCACCCCGGGGAGGGGAGGATGAGCAGTTCTTC.

V is TRBV7-6 and J is TRBJ1-4; 7 nucleotides match TRBD1. CDR3 length equals 13 residues. Germline trimming cut 5 bases from V and 6 bases from J; bases unmatched to any gene: 3. The V gene's germline CDR1 is SGHVS and CDR2 FNYEAQ. CDR3 DNA sequence: TGTGCCAGCAGCCATGGGACAGATGAAAAACTGTTTTTT. This encodes CASSHGTDEKLFF.

Sample share makes this clonotype medium-sized. The chain joins TRBV4-2 to TRBJ2-3; 12 bases fit TRBD2. CDR3 length equals 19 residues. J lost 6 bases, V lost 0 bases, and 13 bases had no gene match. Germline assignment: CDR1 LGHNA and CDR2 YNFKEQ. CDR3 sequence reads: CASSQESRPSGRARDTQYF. CDR3 coding DNA: TGTGCCAGCAGCCAAGAAAGTCGGCCTAGCGGGAGGGCTCGGGATACGCAGTATTTT.

This clonotype is deemed large. This sequence joins TRBV7-2 and TRBJ2-1; D gene unclear. This CDR3 spans 14 amino acids. Trimming removed 0 bases from V and 6 bases from J, with 9 bases in between. Germline CDR1 is SGHTA and CDR2 is FQGNSA. The CDR3 sequence is CASSLAIPGNEQFF. The CDR3 nucleotides are TGTGCCAGCAGCTTAGCCATCCCGGGCAATGAGCAGTTCTTC.

The chain combines TRBV9 with TRBJ1-6; no clear D gene. The CDR3 has 13 amino acids. Germline CDR1 SGDLS, CDR2 YYNGEE. With 4 bases removed from V and 8 bases from J, the gap between germline ends came to 10 bases. CDR3 DNA sequence: TGTGCCAGCAGCAGGACGGACGATTCACCCCTCCACTTT. Protein: CASSRTDDSPLHF. The entire variable domain, with the rest obtained from reference TRBV9 and TRBJ1-6, is as follows: DSGVTQTPKHLITATGQRVTLRCSPRSGDLSVYWYQQSLDQGLQFLIQYYNGEERAKGNILERFSAQQFPDLHSELNLSSLELGDSALYFCASSRTDDSPLHFGNGTRLTVT.

By sample fraction, this clonotype is medium-sized. V is TRBV21-1 and J is TRBJ1-1; the table's D gene call, TRBD1, was not cross checked with the DNA. TRBV21-1 is a listed pseudogene. CDR3 length equals 17 residues. The CDR3 loop reads CASSSRINRTFYTEAFF. CDR3 sequence (DNA): TGTGCCAGCAGCAGCCGGATAAATAGGACATTTTACACTGAAGCTTTCTTT.

Within the sample, this clonotype is medium-sized. CDR3 amino acids: CASSPSPDFAGELFF. In DNA form, the CDR3 reads TGCGCCAGCAGCCCTTCCCCCGACTTTGCCGGGGAGCTGTTTTTT. The chain carries TRBV5-1 and TRBJ2-2; D gene unclear. Trimming shortened V by 4 bases and J by 6 bases, and 16 bases separated the two germline ends. Germline loops: CDR1 SGHRS, CDR2 YFSETQ. This CDR3 is 15 amino acids long.

This clonotype is judged medium-sized (0.01 to 0.1%). The chain is built from TRBV6-6 and TRBJ2-1; 9 bases agree with TRBD2. CDR3 length: 13 residues. The V gene end was trimmed by 7 bases and the J gene end by 10 bases; junction bases not matched to a gene: 8. Germline V CDR1 and CDR2: MNHNY, SVGAGI (reference sequence). In DNA form, the CDR3 reads TGTGCCAGCAATAAGGGTAGCGGGGGCGAGCAGTTCTTC. Translated, it gives CASNKGSGGEQFF.

The V and J genes are TRBV20-1 and TRBJ2-7; D gene unclear. The germline V gene has CDR1 DFQATT and CDR2 SNEGSKA (reference sequence). CDR3 length: 14 residues. V lost 0 bases, J lost 2 bases, and 11 bases lay in between. CDR3 nucleotide sequence: TGCAGTGCTAGAGATATCGCCAAAACCTACGAGCAGTACTTC. Its translation: CSARDIAKTYEQYF.

This clonotype appeared many times. V gene TRBV27 combines with J gene TRBJ2-3; either TRBD1 or TRBD2 may supply D (5 bases each). The V end was cut by 3 bases, the J end by 4 bases, with 11 bases between. The CDR3 length is 14 residues. Germline values: CDR1 MNHEY, CDR2 SMNVEV (reference sequence). In nucleotides, the CDR3 is TGTGCCAGCAGTTTCGGGGACCGGGCAGATACGCAGTATTTT. Its translation is CASSFGDRADTQYF.

In its sample, this clonotype ranks as large (0.1 to 1%). This chain joins TRBV7-9 and TRBJ1-2; D gene ambiguous. Trimming took 1 base from V and 2 from J, leaving 23 bases between them. The CDR3 has 19 residues. CDR1 and CDR2 from the germline V gene are SEHNR and FQNEAQ (reference sequence). The chain's CDR3 is CASSLVPLLPRHRNYGYTF. DNA of the CDR3: TGTGCCAGCAGCTTAGTACCCCTCCTCCCGAGACACAGAAACTATGGCTACACCTTC.